Sequencing of this T cell receptor (beta chain) was carried out in a study of monozygotic twins with inflammatory bowel disease (dated by TCRdb to between 2018 and 2020). Background on the whole study: In total, around 30 monozygotic twin pairs made up the full study: 19 Danish pairs, all IBD-discordant, plus nine German pairs, of which four were IBD-concordant and five were IBD-discordant. The search for disease-associated traits relied mainly on comparing, within discordant pairs, IBD patients with their genetically identical healthy co-twins. Each individual had, on average, about 151 000 unique TCRalpha sequences and 181 000 unique TCRbeta sequences available for analysis.

The library was made by 5' RACE. For each TCR library, about 4,000 ng of total RNA was used. For each sample, cDNA was synthesized in eight separate reactions using SMARTScribe reverse transcriptase. During cDNA synthesis, template switching was used to introduce unique molecular identifiers that contained a 6-nucleotide sample barcode. Amplification of TCRalpha and TCRbeta cDNA involved two nested PCRs of roughly 16 and 10 cycles, and each PCR was followed by bead purification. Before amplification, the cDNA was both treated with uracil DNA-glycosylase and purified with the QIAquick PCR purification kit. The second PCR added Illumina TruSeq-compatible adapters along with sample-specific barcodes. TapeStation and Qubit were used to check library quality and concentration, and 5 ng of each library went into the pool. The pooled libraries were sequenced with 2 x 100 bp reads and custom sequencing primers on an Illumina HiSeq2500 single-index Rapid Run. The study's own analysis went as follows. MiGEC version 1.2.6 was used for UMI-based consensus assembly, which corrected PCR and sequencing errors. MiXCR version 2.1.1 was used to carry out V(D)J alignment, clonotype assembly and CDR3 extraction. To normalise gene usage, clonotype sharing and MAIT/NKT TCR abundance, the top 1000, 10 000 and 20 000 clonotypes in each sample were analysed. Diversity was computed as the inverse Simpson index with the vegan R package after downsampling to 27 000 UMIs. Paired Mann-Whitney U tests on discordant twin pairs were used, with Benjamini-Hochberg multiple-testing correction. The reads were reprocessed in TCRdb, with one entry per CDR3 protein sequence and no accompanying DNA. TCRdb, not the original authors, processed these V and J calls. The data table for this sample lists about 110,000 distinct CDR3 sequences. Of the sample, around 12% falls within the top ten clones.

Here is what the overall study found, with its caveats: Because patients were on differing immunosuppressive treatments, the repertoires may have picked up extra background noise and inter-individual variability. Compared with healthy twins, IBD patients had fewer clonotypes in common with other individuals, a difference most pronounced in patients showing signs of disease activity. IBD patients had lower TCRbeta repertoire diversity, measured by the inverse Simpson index, than their healthy co-twins. The analysis was unable to tell different T cell subtypes apart. Repertoire similarity did not differ between concordant and discordant twins, possibly due to limited statistical power. The results gave no support for a single strong signal or clonotype linked to IBD.

Of note for this clonotype: The antigen it binds to is not known.

From each donor, a roughly 2.3 ml peripheral blood sample was collected into PAXgene tubes and stored at -80 degrees C. Without any T cell sorting, total RNA was extracted from whole blood using the PAXgene blood miRNA kit on an automated QIAcube. Deep TCRalpha and TCRbeta repertoire profiling with unique molecular barcoding was performed on peripheral blood of monozygotic twin pairs concordant or discordant for inflammatory bowel disease. Smoking habits were recorded for all twin pairs, with individuals classified as current, former or never smokers. This receptor was taken from a human donor with ulcerative colitis or Crohn's disease, or a healthy co-twin of an affected twin (not recorded which). Sequencing was carried out using blood.

The CDR3 in this case is CASSSPPRVGNNEQFF. The chain links TRBV28 with TRBJ2-1; without DNA, the TCRdb call of TRBD1 cannot be checked. The CDR3 runs 16 amino acids, cysteine and phenylalanine included. The record lacks a DNA sequence. The germline V gene sets CDR1 to MDHEN and CDR2 to SYDVKM.